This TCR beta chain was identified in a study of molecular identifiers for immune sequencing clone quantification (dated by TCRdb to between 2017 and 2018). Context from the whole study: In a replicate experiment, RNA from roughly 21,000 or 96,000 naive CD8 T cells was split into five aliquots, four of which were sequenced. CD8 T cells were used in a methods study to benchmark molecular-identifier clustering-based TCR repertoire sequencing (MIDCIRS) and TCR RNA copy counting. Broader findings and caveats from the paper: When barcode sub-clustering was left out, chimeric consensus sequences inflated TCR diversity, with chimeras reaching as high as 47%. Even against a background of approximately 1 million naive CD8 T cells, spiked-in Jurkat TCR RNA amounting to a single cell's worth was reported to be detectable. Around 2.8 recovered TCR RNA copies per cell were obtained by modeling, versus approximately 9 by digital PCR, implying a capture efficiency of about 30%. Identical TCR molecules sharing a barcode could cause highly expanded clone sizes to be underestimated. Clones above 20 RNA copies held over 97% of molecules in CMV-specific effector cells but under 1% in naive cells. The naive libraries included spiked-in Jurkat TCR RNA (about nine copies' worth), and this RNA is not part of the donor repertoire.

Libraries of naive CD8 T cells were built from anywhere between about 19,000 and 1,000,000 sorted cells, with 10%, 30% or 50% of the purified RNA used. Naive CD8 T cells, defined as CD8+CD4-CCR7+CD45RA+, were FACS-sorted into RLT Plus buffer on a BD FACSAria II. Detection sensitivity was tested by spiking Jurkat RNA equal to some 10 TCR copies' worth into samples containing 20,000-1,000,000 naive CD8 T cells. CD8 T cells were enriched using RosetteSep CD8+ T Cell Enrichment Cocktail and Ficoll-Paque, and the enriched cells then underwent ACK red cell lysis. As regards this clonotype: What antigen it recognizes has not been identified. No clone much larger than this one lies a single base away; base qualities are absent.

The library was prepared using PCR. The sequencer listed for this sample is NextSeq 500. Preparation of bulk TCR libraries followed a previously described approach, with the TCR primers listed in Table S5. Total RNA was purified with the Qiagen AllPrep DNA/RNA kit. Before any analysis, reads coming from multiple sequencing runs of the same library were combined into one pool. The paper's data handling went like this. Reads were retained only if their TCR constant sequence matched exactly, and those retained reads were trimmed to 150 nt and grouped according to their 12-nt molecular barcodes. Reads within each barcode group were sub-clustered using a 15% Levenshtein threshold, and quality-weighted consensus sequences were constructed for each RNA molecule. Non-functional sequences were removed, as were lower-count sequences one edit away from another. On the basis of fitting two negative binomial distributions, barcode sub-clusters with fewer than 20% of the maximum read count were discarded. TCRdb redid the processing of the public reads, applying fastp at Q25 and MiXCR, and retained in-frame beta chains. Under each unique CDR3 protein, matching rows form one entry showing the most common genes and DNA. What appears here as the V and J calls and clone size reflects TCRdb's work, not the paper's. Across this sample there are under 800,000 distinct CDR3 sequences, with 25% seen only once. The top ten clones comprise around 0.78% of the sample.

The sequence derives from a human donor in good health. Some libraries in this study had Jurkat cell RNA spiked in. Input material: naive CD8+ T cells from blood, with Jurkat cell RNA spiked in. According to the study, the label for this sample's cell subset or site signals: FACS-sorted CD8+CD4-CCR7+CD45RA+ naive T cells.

CDR3 reads: CASSQSRNTIYF. The nucleotide sequence reads as follows: TGTGCCAGCAGCCAATCCAGAAACACCATATATTTT. The sequence is built from TRBV14 and TRBJ1-3; the D gene cannot be named for sure. CDR1 and CDR2, looked up from the germline V gene, are SGHDN and FVKESK. Reading from cysteine to phenylalanine, the CDR3 counts 12 amino acids. Solely the CDR3 DNA is kept, with 36 bases framed from the first base. V drops 2 bases and J drops 5 bases, leaving 4 bases in between.